This T cell receptor (beta chain) was recorded in a study of cytomegalovirus exposure and HLA in healthy donors. This CDR3 is 16 amino acids long. Germline CDR1 and CDR2: SGHRS and YFSETQ. Regarding this clone: A read error may account for a junction end that differs from germline.

PCR amplification relied on 60 Vbeta primers (plus 13 Jbeta primers). The repertoire was sequenced with immunoSEQ multiplex PCR; TCRdb's copy has only in-frame clones and lacks some. The sample yields 90,000 to 100,000 clones, over 65% seen once. The chain recombines TRBV5-1 with TRBJ2-3; D may be TRBD2 (5 bases). The source material was PBMCs. This clonotype was obtained from a man aged 25 to 40 in good health and CMV-seronegative. CDR3 DNA: TGCGCCAGCAGCTTAGTGGGAACAGCTAGCATAGATACGCAGTATTTT. Its protein is CASSLVGTASIDTQYF. Using reference TRBV5-1 and TRBJ2-3 for the parts outside the CDR3, the full variable domain is KAGVTQTPRYLIKTRGQQVTLSCSPISGHRSVSWYQQTPGQGLQFLFEYFSETQRNKGNFPGRFSGRQFSNSRSEMNVSTLELGDSALYLCASSLVGTASIDTQYFGPGTRLTVL.